This T cell receptor (beta chain) was obtained from a study of cytomegalovirus exposure and HLA in healthy donors. Overall study results and limits: TCR association rates varied by HLA locus in a later analysis, with DRB1 highest and HLA-C lowest. The study flagged some 180 TCR beta chains as cytomegalovirus-associated. Several of the most significant clusters appeared linked to common viral pathogens, based on a later analysis.

The V gene end was trimmed by 7 bases and the J gene end by 4 bases; junction bases not matched to a gene: 15. There are 16 residues in the CDR3. Concerning this clone itself: Its antigen is not identified.

PCR involved 60 Vbeta and 13 Jbeta primers. The method was immunoSEQ multiplex PCR; TCRdb's version includes in-frame clones alone and lacks a portion of them. The sample includes 150,000 to 180,000 clones, less than 80% of them seen just once. The J gene is TRBJ1-1, the V gene TRBV23-1; TRBD1 matches at 7 bases. TRBV23-1 is reported as an ORF; its role is uncertain. Sequencing was done on a sample of PBMCs. This TCR derives from a man in his thirties or forties in good health and CMV-seronegative. The CDR3 loop is CASTSREGASRTEAFF. In DNA form, the CDR3 reads TGCGCCAGCACCTCCCGGGAGGGGGCGAGTCGCACTGAAGCTTTCTTT.